Each of the 28 T cell receptor beta chains below was sequenced from the same sample in a study of T cells in Graves' hyperthyroidism and ophthalmopathy (dated by TCRdb to about 2019). Libraries were prepared through multiplex PCR. The instrument was an Illumina HiSeq 2000. Amplification of TCR beta CDR3 regions was carried out from RNA transcripts. The TCR CDR3 was subjected to a first round of RT-PCR using the HTBI primer set and the Qiagen OneStep RT-PCR kit. The public reads were reanalyzed by TCRdb: fastp trimming at Q25, MiXCR alignment, in-frame beta chains only. Rows matching on CDR3 protein sequence are summarized as one entry with the most common DNA and genes. This sample holds hundreds of thousands of distinct CDR3 sequences; around 22% were observed only once. Approximately 10% of the sample is in the top ten clones. Sequenced input: blood. These receptors all come from a woman aged 25 to 45 with Graves' ophthalmopathy.

This clonotype was seen only a few times. This rearrangement joins TRBV12-5 to TRBJ2-7; tentatively, D is TRBD1 (5 bases). V dropped 9 bases and J dropped 1 base, with 13 bases sitting between them. From germline, CDR1 is LGHNT and CDR2 FRNRAP. This CDR3 spans 13 amino acids. The CDR3 loop reads CASVDSPSYEQYF. The CDR3 bases are TGTGCTAGCGTTGACAGTCCTTCCTACGAGCAGTACTTC.

This clonotype appeared many times. This chain joins TRBV5-5 and TRBJ1-3; D is unclear. The CDR3 is 15 residues long. Germline V gene lookup returns CDR1 SGHKS and CDR2 YYEKEE (reference sequence). V lost 0 bases to trimming and J lost 4 bases, with 11 bases between them. The CDR3 loop is CASSLEGIAGNTIYF. The DNA for the CDR3 is TGTGCCAGCAGCTTGGAAGGGATCGCCGGAAACACCATATATTTT.

In this sample, this clonotype turned up a few times. V usage is TRBV15 and J usage is TRBJ2-7; TRBD2 aligns across 15 bases. J gave up 4 bases and V 6 bases, and 7 bases lay outside the gene matches. The CDR3 has 16 residues. Germline V gene lookup returns CDR1 LNHNV and CDR2 YYDKDF (reference sequence). As DNA, the CDR3 is TGTGCCACCAGACCGAAGGGACTAGCGGGAGGATACGAGCAGTACTTC. This codes for CATRPKGLAGGYEQYF.

The table lists this clonotype with many counts. The chain has TRBV7-3 and TRBJ2-5, with TRBD2 matching 11 bases. Losses at the gene ends were 3 bases for V and 4 bases for J; bases not matched to a gene: 4. Germline V gene data show CDR1 as SGHTA and CDR2 as FQGTGA. The CDR3 runs to 15 residues. This CDR3 is CASSFTGTSGETQYF. The CDR3 DNA reads TGTGCCAGCAGCTTCACTGGGACTAGCGGAGAGACCCAGTACTTC. Combining the CDR3 with reference TRBV7-3 and TRBJ2-5 gives the whole variable domain GAGVSQTPSNKVTEKGKYVELRCDPISGHTALYWYRQSLGQGPEFLIYFQGTGAADDSGLPNDRFFAVRPEGSVSTLKIQRTERGDSAVYLCASSFTGTSGETQYFGPGTRLLVL.

The genes are TRBV28 and TRBJ2-7; D remains ambiguous. Germline CDR1 is MDHEN and CDR2 is SYDVKM. Trimming left V 4 bases short and J 2 bases short, with 15 bases between. The CDR3 totals 15 residues. CDR3 sequence (DNA): TGTGCCAGCAGTTCTCCCGGGTCCCTAGCCTACGAGCAGTACTTC. Protein product: CASSSPGSLAYEQYF.

The chain couples TRBV7-9 to TRBJ2-5; 12 positions agree with TRBD2. The CDR3 loop spans 15 amino acids. Trimming at V came to 4 bases and at J to 5 bases, leaving 5 bases not matched to a gene. Germline V gene sequence: CDR1 SEHNR, CDR2 FQNEAQ (reference sequence). The CDR3 region is CASSSTSGGPETQYF. The CDR3 region has the DNA TGTGCCAGCAGCTCAACTAGCGGGGGGCCCGAGACCCAGTACTTC.

This clonotype has a count of ten or more. The genes are TRBV12-3 or TRBV12-4 and TRBJ2-2; D tentatively fits TRBD1 or TRBD2 (7 bases each). Trimming took 6 bases from V and 7 from J, leaving 15 bases between them. The CDR3 runs 14 residues. The CDR3 sequence is CASRTDRDYGELFF. CDR3 bases: TGTGCCAGCAGAACCGACAGGGACTACGGGGAGCTGTTTTTT.

This clonotype occurred many times. V and J are TRBV4-1 and TRBJ1-2; TRBD1 might be the D (5 bases). CDR3 length: 16 amino acids. The germline V and J ends were trimmed by 0 bases and 4 bases, with 15 bases remaining between them. Germline assignment: CDR1 MGHRA and CDR2 YSYEKL. In DNA, the CDR3 is TGCGCCAGCAGCCAAGATTGGAGGGGAGTGGGCTATGGCTACACCTTC. Translation gives CASSQDWRGVGYGYTF.

A few counts support this clonotype. The genes are TRBV3-1 and TRBJ1-2, with D possibly being TRBD1 (5 bases). Trimming took off 1 base at V and 7 bases at J, with 7 bases between the two ends. The germline V gene encodes CDR1 LGHDT and CDR2 YNNKEL (reference sequence). There are 12 residues in the CDR3. CDR3 DNA: TGTGCCAGCAGCCAAGGGGGCGCTGGCTACACCTTC. Its translation is CASSQGGAGYTF.

Ten or more counts support this clonotype. The chain employs TRBV11-1 and TRBJ2-7; D is unclear. There are 13 residues in the CDR3. V was shortened by 6 bases and J by 2 bases, with 11 bases between the two germline ends. CDR1 and CDR2 (germline): SGHAT, FQDESV (reference sequence). CDR3 sequence (DNA): TGTGCCAGCAGAAAGCATAGCACCTACGAGCAGTACTTC. Amino acid sequence: CASRKHSTYEQYF.

Comment on this clonotype: Just one base apart from a much larger clone, this may be a read error. V is TRBV3-1 and J is TRBJ1-5; no clear D. The germline CDR1 and CDR2 sequences are LGHDT and YNNKEL (reference sequence). The CDR3 loop spans 13 amino acids. Trimming stripped 0 bases from V and 10 bases from J, with 10 bases between. DNA for the CDR3: TGTGCCAGCAGCCAAGAGGGTGAACATCCCCAGCATTTT. This codes for CASSQEGEHPQHF.

This clonotype was recorded at least ten times. The chain uses TRBV20-1 and TRBJ1-1, with D unclear. CDR1 and CDR2 (germline): DFQATT, SNEGSKA (reference sequence). The CDR3 is made up of 13 amino acids. Between the trimmed V and J ends, which lost 3 bases and 0 bases, there was a span of 8 bases. CDR3 bases: TGCAGTGCTAGCTCCCCCTTGAACACTGAAGCTTTCTTT. Protein sequence: CSASSPLNTEAFF.

V usage is TRBV12-3 or TRBV12-4 and J usage is TRBJ2-7, with D perhaps TRBD2 (5 bases). V was pared by 3 bases and J by 3 bases, with 12 bases between. This CDR3 has 14 residues. CDR3 residues: CASSFAGRNYEQYF. As DNA, the CDR3 is TGTGCCAGCAGTTTTGCGGGCAGAAACTACGAGCAGTACTTC.

At least ten counts were recorded for this clonotype. This sequence joins TRBV18 and TRBJ1-5; 8 bases align to TRBD1. The CDR3 contains 15 residues. Germline V CDR1 and CDR2: KGHSH, LQKENI. The trim removed 3 bases at V and 2 bases at J, leaving 3 bases unmatched. The CDR3 sequence: CASSPDRAGNQPQHF. In DNA, the CDR3 is TGTGCCAGCTCACCGGACAGGGCTGGCAATCAGCCCCAGCATTTT.

This clonotype showed up just a few times. This rearrangement joins TRBV20-1 to TRBJ2-5, with TRBD2 matching 9 bases. CDR3 length equals 16 residues. Trimming cost V 0 bases and J 2 bases; bases outside gene matches: 7. CDR1 and CDR2 from the germline V gene are DFQATT and SNEGSKA (reference sequence). CDR3 coding DNA: TGCAGTGCTAGAGATCCCGGGACTAGCAGACAAGAGACCCAGTACTTC. Protein sequence: CSARDPGTSRQETQYF.

J is TRBJ2-7 and V is TRBV7-2; 11 nucleotides match TRBD1. V shed 0 bases, J shed 4 bases, and the junction held 5 bases outside the gene matches. The CDR3 is 16 residues long. Germline CDR1 reads SGHTA; CDR2 reads FQGNSA. CDR3 amino acids: CASSLAGDRGKYEQYF. For the CDR3, the DNA is TGTGCCAGCAGCTTAGCGGGGGACAGGGGGAAATACGAGCAGTACTTC.

This clonotype was counted many times. This chain connects TRBV6-1 to TRBJ2-2, with D perhaps TRBD2 (5 bases). V lost 10 bases, J lost 1 base, and 16 bases lay in between. The V gene's germline CDR1 is MNHNS and CDR2 SASEGT. The CDR3 totals 15 residues. The CDR3 DNA is TGTGCCAACTCAAGGGATGGACTGAACACCGGGGAGCTGTTTTTT. Amino acid sequence: CANSRDGLNTGELFF.

This clonotype was observed at least ten times. This chain connects TRBV20-1 to TRBJ2-7; 10 bases line up with TRBD2. The V segment lost 0 bases and the J segment 4 bases; nucleotides outside the gene matches: 6. Looked up from germline, CDR1 is DFQATT and CDR2 is SNEGSKA (reference sequence). The CDR3 sequence is 15 residues long. The CDR3 DNA sequence: TGCAGTGCTAGAGATCGAGCGGGGGGGGCTTACGAGCAGTACTTC. It codes for CSARDRAGGAYEQYF.

This clonotype has a count of ten or more. This clone may be a read error of a much larger clone one base away. V and J are TRBV27 and TRBJ2-7, with 9 bases identical to TRBD1. This CDR3 has 13 amino acids. Trimming at V came to 6 bases and at J to 3 bases, leaving 3 bases not matched to a gene. CDR1 is MNHEY, CDR2 SMNVEV, per germline (reference sequence). DNA of the CDR3: TGTGCCAGCAGCTGGGACAGGGACTACGAGCAGTACTTC. Translating it yields CASSWDRDYEQYF.

The rearrangement joins TRBV9 to TRBJ2-7; 7 bases fit TRBD1. The CDR3 length is 14 residues. Germline trimming cut 0 bases from V and 4 bases from J; bases unmatched to any gene: 4. In germline, CDR1 is SGDLS, CDR2 YYNGEE. CDR3 sequence reads: CASSVGDSRYEQYF. The CDR3, as DNA: TGTGCCAGCAGCGTAGGGGACAGTAGATACGAGCAGTACTTC.

The J gene is TRBJ2-7, the V gene TRBV24-1; 10 positions match TRBD1. Per the germline V gene, CDR1 is KGHDR and CDR2 is SFDVKD. V was pared by 5 bases and J by 2 bases, with 5 bases of the junction left unmatched. The CDR3 totals 15 residues. CDR3 DNA: TGTGCCACCAGTGCCGGGACAGGGGTTCCCTACGAGCAGTACTTC. Protein: CATSAGTGVPYEQYF.

Ten or more counts support this clonotype. The chain carries TRBV2 and TRBJ1-5; D gene ambiguous. The germline V gene has CDR1 SNHLY and CDR2 FYNNEI. CDR3 size: 14 residues. V lost 6 bases and J 1 base, leaving 10 bases between the germline ends. The CDR3 here is CASSADRSNQPQHF. In nucleotides, the CDR3 is TGTGCCAGCAGCGCTGACCGCAGCAATCAGCCCCAGCATTTT.

This clonotype came up a few times. The rearrangement uses TRBV24-1 and TRBJ2-7, with no clear D. CDR1 is KGHDR and CDR2 is SFDVKD in the germline V gene. The V end was cut by 5 bases, the J end by 0 bases, with 4 bases between. This CDR3 is 12 amino acids long. The CDR3 sequence: CATSGDSYEQYF. In nucleotides, the CDR3 is TGTGCCACCAGTGGGGACTCCTACGAGCAGTACTTC.

This clonotype was observed at least ten times. This chain links TRBV12-3 or TRBV12-4 with TRBJ1-5; D ambiguous. This CDR3 region has 18 residues. The V and J ends lost 3 bases and 0 bases respectively, with 18 bases between them. The CDR3: CASSLRRTDLYSNQPQHF. The CDR3 DNA follows: TGTGCCAGCAGTTTGAGAAGGACGGACCTTTATAGCAATCAGCCCCAGCATTTT.

This clonotype was observed a handful of times. The CDR3 is CASTSDRVRQETQYF. The CDR3 nucleotides are TGCGCCAGCACTTCGGACAGGGTGAGACAAGAGACCCAGTACTTC. This rearrangement joins TRBV5-1 to TRBJ2-5; 8 positions agree with TRBD1. CDR1 is SGHRS and CDR2 is YFSETQ in the germline V gene. The CDR3 is 15 amino acids. V dropped 6 bases and J dropped 2; count of bases not matched to a gene: 9.

At least ten counts were recorded for this clonotype. The rearrangement joins TRBV7-6 to TRBJ1-1; D ambiguous. The CDR3 runs 12 residues. The V end lost 5 bases, the J end lost 6 bases, and 10 bases lay between the germline ends. CDR1 is SGHVS, CDR2 FNYEAQ, per germline. The CDR3 loop reads CASSMSGSEAFF. CDR3 in DNA: TGTGCCAGCAGCATGTCGGGTTCTGAAGCTTTCTTT. The whole variable domain, remainder taken from reference TRBV7-6 and TRBJ1-1, is GAGVSQSPRYKVTKRGQDVALRCDPISGHVSLYWYRQALGQGPEFLTYFNYEAQQDKSGLPNDRFSAERPEGSISTLTIQRTEQRDSAMYRCASSMSGSEAFFGQGTRLTVV.

Many counts were recorded for this clonotype. This chain links TRBV15 with TRBJ1-1; no definite D call. Trimming pared 1 base from V and 10 bases from J, leaving 13 bases between. CDR3 length equals 13 residues. Germline CDR1 reads LNHNV; CDR2 reads YYDKDF (reference sequence). CDR3 amino acids: CATSRVALEGAFF. The CDR3 DNA reads TGTGCCACCAGCAGAGTGGCCCTCGAGGGAGCTTTCTTT.

This clonotype was picked up many times. The genes are TRBV27 and TRBJ2-7; 8 bases fit TRBD2. This CDR3 has 14 residues. J lost 2 bases, V lost 8 bases, and 8 bases had no gene match. Germline CDR1 reads MNHEY; CDR2 reads SMNVEV (reference sequence). CDR3 residues: CASRGGAGAYEQYF. The CDR3 bases are TGTGCCAGCCGGGGGGGAGCGGGGGCCTACGAGCAGTACTTC.